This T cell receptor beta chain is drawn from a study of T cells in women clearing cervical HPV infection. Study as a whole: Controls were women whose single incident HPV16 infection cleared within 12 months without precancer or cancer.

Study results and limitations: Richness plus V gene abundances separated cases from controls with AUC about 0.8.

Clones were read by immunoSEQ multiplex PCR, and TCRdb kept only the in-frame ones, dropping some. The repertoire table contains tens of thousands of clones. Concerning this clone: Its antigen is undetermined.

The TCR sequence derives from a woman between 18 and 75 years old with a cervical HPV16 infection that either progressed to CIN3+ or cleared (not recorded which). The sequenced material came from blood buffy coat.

CDR3 residues: CSVGRLAGGNEQYF. Partial CDR3 DNA: TGCAGCGTTGGTCGACTAGCGGGGGGGAACGAG. V and J are TRBV29-1 and TRBJ2-7; 14 nucleotides agree with TRBD2. The sequence runs out 3 residues before the end of the CDR3; the remainder is reconstructed from the germline J gene. With 4 bases clipped from V and 5 bases from J, the junction kept 4 bases outside the gene matches. Germline assignment: CDR1 SQVTM and CDR2 ANQGSEA. The CDR3 runs 14 residues.